This TCR beta chain derives from a study of T cells in Graves' hyperthyroidism and ophthalmopathy. Researchers took RNA transcripts and amplified the TCR beta CDR3 regions from them. RT-PCR in the first round (using the HTBI primer set) targeted the TCR CDR3. TCRdb itself ran the multiplex PCR reads through MiXCR, one entry per CDR3 protein. Counted here are a few hundred thousand distinct CDR3 sequences, 13% occurring once; the ten biggest clones make up around 9.2%. This clonotype was recorded at least ten times. Antigen: not known. Overall study results and limits: Peripheral blood also featured most of the thyroid clonotypes expanded above 0.001. The model's output predicted ophthalmopathy at a median of roughly 6.9 months prior to onset.

Each diagnosis drew on symptoms, thyroxine, TRAb, thyroid ultrasound and orbital computed tomography findings. From roughly 9.2 ml of fresh peripheral blood, PBMCs were isolated. This TCR was recovered from a woman younger than 30 with Graves' hyperthyroidism. The material sequenced was blood.

CDR3 loop: CASSAGVQANYGYTF. For the CDR3, the DNA is TGTGCCAGCAGTGCGGGGGTCCAAGCTAACTATGGCTACACCTTC. This chain links TRBV27 with TRBJ1-2; D is perhaps TRBD1 (5 bases). V gave up 5 bases and J gave up 0 bases, with 13 bases separating them. This CDR3 region has 15 residues. Germline V gene sequence: CDR1 MNHEY, CDR2 SMNVEV (reference sequence).